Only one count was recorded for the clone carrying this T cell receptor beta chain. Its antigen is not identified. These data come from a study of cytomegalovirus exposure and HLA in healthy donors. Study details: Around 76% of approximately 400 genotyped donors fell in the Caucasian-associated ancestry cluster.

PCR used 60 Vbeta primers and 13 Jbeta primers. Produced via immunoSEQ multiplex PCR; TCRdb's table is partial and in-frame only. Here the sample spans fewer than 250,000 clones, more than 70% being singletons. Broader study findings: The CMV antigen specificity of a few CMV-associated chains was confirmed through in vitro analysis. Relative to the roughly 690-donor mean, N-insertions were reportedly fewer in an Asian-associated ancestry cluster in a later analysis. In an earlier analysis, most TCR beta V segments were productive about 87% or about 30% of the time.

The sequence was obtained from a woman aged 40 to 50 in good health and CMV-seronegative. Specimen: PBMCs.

The CDR3 protein is CASSGQTESNQPQHF. In DNA, the CDR3 is TGTGCCAGCAGCGGTCAGACGGAGAGCAATCAGCCCCAGCATTTT. V is TRBV7-2 and J is TRBJ1-5; D is unresolved. The CDR3 is 15 residues long. V lost 5 bases, J lost 1 base, and 12 bases lay in between. The germline CDR1 and CDR2 sequences are SGHTA and FQGNSA.